Listed below are T cell receptor beta chains from one sample, sequenced in a study of long-term antiretroviral therapy in people with HIV. Sequencing used immunoSEQ multiplex PCR; TCRdb keeps in-frame clones, though not all of them. The table records 40,000 to 60,000 clones, about 81% of them present only once. Material: unsorted PBMCs, obtained 0.8 years after starting antiretroviral therapy. These receptors originate from a young woman with HIV. Each CDR3 is given with its conserved first and last residue. The order of the fields is J gene, V gene, CDR3 protein.

>TRBJ1-5|TRBV9
CASSVSAANQPQHF
>TRBJ1-4|TRBV2
CAIEGAGEKLFF
>TRBJ2-3|TRBV10-3
CAISDPRKREGLDTQYF
>TRBJ2-7|TRBV27
CASSSQGVLAYEQYF
>TRBJ2-3|TRBV28
CASSFVAGTDTQYF
>TRBJ2-7|TRBV7-2
CASSPTSYEQYF
>TRBJ1-5|TRBV7-3
CASSNPTRVNQPQHF
>TRBJ2-1|TRBV4-3
CASSQDQGWYEQFF
>TRBJ1-1|TRBV11-3
CASSLDRAGATFF
>TRBJ2-1|TRBV2
CAGTSGDYNEQFF
>TRBJ1-3|TRBV27
CASSLPTRTDSGNTIYF
>TRBJ2-3|TRBV5-1
CASRVDSRRVTDTQYF
>TRBJ2-6|TRBV28
CASSLGGAGANVLTF
>TRBJ2-3|TRBV2
CASSDRGLTDTQYF
>TRBJ2-2|TRBV4-3
CASRGGNTGELFF
>TRBJ2-7|TRBV2
CASNRDGTYEQYF
>TRBJ1-1|TRBV5-1
CASSLEWASRNTEAFF
>TRBJ1-5|TRBV2
CASSDWQTSNQPQHF
>TRBJ1-2|TRBV7-2
CASSLGNRYYGYTF
>TRBJ2-2|TRBV9
CASSAGTSVNTGELFF
>TRBJ2-7|TRBV5-1
CASSGEVAEPHSYEQYF
>TRBJ2-3|TRBV4-3
CASSQTSGRGPDTQYF
>TRBJ1-2|TRBV6-5
CASSYDNYGYTF
>TRBJ2-1|TRBV6-4
CASSRASYNEQFF
>TRBJ2-2|TRBV4-3
CASSQRAGGGRGGELFF
>TRBJ1-1|TRBV7-9
CASSLLTGMNTEAFF
>TRBJ1-2|TRBV9
CASSVTGNYGYTF
>TRBJ2-7|TRBV27
CASVGSSYEQYF
>TRBJ2-7|TRBV27
CASSWTTGYEQYF
>TRBJ2-1|TRBV28
CASSLTGTSGYNEQFF
>TRBJ2-5|TRBV6-5
CASSYSRLAVQETQYF
>TRBJ1-6|TRBV18
CASSPRSNSPLHF
>TRBJ2-7|TRBV6-5
CASSSVRAYEQYF
>TRBJ1-5|TRBV19
CASTPRDIYSNQPQHF
>NA|TRBV27
CASSFPLDSYEQYF
>TRBJ2-7|TRBV10-2
CAIRSGRAEEQYF
>TRBJ1-2|TRBV6-1
CASSIWTATDYGYTF
>TRBJ2-4|TRBV28
CASSFRPGQAFLAKNIQYF
>TRBJ2-1|TRBV11-2
CASRQAGEHNEQFF
>TRBJ2-4|TRBV11-3
CASSLGNIQYF
>TRBJ1-4|TRBV7-8
CASSFPVGDNNEKLFF
>TRBJ1-1|TRBV6-6
CASSYSGRWTEAFF
>TRBJ2-1|TRBV27
CASSFARTGEEMGNEQFF
>TRBJ2-1|TRBV5-8
CASSSLNEQFF
>TRBJ2-6|TRBV6-5
CASSDVLSGANVLTF
>TRBJ1-4|TRBV7-2
CASSRTGFNEKLFF
>TRBJ2-7|TRBV5-5
CASSLDPIRLAGVGNEQYF
>TRBJ2-7|TRBV28
CASTARGRVQYF
>TRBJ1-1|TRBV5-8
CASSPSGVRMNTEAFF
>TRBJ2-7|TRBV5-4
CASSPGTGSYEQYF
>TRBJ1-5|TRBV19
CASSIPRRVWVGSDQPQHF